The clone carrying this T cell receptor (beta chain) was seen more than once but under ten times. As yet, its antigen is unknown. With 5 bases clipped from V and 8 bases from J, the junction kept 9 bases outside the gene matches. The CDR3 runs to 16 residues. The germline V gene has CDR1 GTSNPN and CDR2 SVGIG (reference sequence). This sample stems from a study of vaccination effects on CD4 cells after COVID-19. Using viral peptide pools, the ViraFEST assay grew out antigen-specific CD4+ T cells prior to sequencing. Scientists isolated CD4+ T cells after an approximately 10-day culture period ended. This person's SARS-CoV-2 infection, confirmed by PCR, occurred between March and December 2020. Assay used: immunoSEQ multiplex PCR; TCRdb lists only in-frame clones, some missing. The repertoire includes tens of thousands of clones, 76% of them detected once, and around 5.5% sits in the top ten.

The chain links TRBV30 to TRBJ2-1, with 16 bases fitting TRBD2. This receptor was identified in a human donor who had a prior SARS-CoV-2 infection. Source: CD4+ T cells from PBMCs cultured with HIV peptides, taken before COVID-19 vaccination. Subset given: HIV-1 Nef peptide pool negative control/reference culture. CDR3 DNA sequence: TGTGCCTGGGGATCCGGGACTAGCGGGGGGGCGGATGAGCAGTTCTTC. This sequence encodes CAWGSGTSGGADEQFF.